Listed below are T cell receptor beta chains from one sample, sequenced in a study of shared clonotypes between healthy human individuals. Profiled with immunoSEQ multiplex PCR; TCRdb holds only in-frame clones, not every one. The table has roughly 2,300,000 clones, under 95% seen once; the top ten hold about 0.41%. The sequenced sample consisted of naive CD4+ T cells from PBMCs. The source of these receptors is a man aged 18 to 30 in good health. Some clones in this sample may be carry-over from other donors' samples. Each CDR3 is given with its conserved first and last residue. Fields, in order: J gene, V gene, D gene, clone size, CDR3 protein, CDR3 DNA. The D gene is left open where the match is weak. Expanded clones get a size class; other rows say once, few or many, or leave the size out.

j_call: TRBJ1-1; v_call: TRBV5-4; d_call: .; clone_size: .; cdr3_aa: CASSLGGAVDTEAFF; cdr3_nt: TGTGCCAGCAGCTTGGGCGGGGCTGTGGACACTGAAGCTTTCTTT
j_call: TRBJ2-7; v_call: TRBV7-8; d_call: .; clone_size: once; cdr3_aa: CASSLGGLGPGYEQYF; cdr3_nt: TGTGCCAGCAGCTTAGGAGGACTCGGCCCAGGCTACGAGCAGTACTTC
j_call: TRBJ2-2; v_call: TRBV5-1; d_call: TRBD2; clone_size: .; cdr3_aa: CASSLVAGAGTGELFF; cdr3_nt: TGCGCCAGCAGCTTGGTAGCGGGAGCAGGCACCGGGGAGCTGTTTTTT
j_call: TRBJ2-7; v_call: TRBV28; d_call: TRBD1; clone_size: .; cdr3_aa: CASSLETGSYEQYF; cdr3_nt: TGTGCCAGCAGTTTAGAGACAGGGTCCTACGAGCAGTACTTC
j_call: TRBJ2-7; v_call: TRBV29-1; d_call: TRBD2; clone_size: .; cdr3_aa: CSVGTTSGRGPPSYEQYF; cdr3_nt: TGCAGCGTTGGGACGACTAGCGGGAGAGGCCCTCCCTCCTACGAGCAGTACTTC
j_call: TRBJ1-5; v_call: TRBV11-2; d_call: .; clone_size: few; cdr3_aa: CASSLGSVHNQPQHF; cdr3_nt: TGTGCCAGCAGCTTAGGGTCAGTTCACAATCAGCCCCAGCATTTT
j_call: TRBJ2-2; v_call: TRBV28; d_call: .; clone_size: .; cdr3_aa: CASSPVVGNTGELFF; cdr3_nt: TGTGCCAGCAGTCCCGTGGTGGGCAACACCGGGGAGCTGTTTTTT
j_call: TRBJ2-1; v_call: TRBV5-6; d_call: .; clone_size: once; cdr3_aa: CASSLGGPGILTYNEQFF; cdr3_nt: TGTGCCAGCAGCTTGGGCGGACCCGGAATTCTGACCTACAATGAGCAGTTCTTC
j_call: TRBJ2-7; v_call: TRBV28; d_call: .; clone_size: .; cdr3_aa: CASSTGSSYEQYF; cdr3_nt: TGTGCCAGCAGCACAGGTAGCTCCTACGAGCAGTACTTC
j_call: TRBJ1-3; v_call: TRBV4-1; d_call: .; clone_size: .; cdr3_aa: CASSQYAPNFSGNTIYF; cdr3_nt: TGCGCCAGCAGCCAATACGCGCCGAACTTCTCTGGAAACACCATATATTTT
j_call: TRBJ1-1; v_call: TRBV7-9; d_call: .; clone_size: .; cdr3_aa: CASSPGLTNTEAFF; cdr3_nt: TGTGCCAGCAGCCCCGGACTTACGAACACTGAAGCTTTCTTT
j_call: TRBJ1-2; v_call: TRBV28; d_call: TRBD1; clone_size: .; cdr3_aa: CASRTGQQTYGYTF; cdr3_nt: TGTGCCAGCAGGACGGGACAGCAAACCTATGGCTACACCTTC
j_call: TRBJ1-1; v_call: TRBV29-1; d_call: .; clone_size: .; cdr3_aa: CSVHGLGGVTEAFF; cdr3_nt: TGCAGCGTTCACGGCCTCGGGGGGGTCACTGAAGCTTTCTTT
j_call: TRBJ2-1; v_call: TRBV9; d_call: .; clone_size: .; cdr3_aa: CASSVVPGASITEQFF; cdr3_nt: TGTGCCAGCAGCGTAGTCCCCGGGGCGTCGATAACTGAGCAGTTCTTC
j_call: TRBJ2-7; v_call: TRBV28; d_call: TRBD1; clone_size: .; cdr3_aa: CASSLRDRAYEQYF; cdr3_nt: TGTGCCAGCAGTCTCAGGGACAGGGCATACGAGCAGTACTTC
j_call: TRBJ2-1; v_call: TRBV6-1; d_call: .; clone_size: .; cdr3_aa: CASSEVAEIYNEQFF; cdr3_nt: TGTGCCAGCAGTGAAGTAGCGGAGATCTACAATGAGCAGTTCTTC
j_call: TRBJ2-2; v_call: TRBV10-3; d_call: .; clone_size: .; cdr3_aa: CAISEGGERIYTGELFF; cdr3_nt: TGTGCCATCAGTGAGGGCGGCGAGCGGATCTACACCGGGGAGCTGTTTTTT
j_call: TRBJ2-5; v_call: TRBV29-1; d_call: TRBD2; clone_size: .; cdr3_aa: CSVRGERESLETQYF; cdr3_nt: TGCAGCGTACGGGGGGAGCGGGAGAGTTTGGAGACCCAGTACTTC
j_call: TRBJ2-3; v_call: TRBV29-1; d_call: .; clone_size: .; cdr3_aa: CSVEDRVLTDTQYF; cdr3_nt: TGCAGCGTTGAAGATCGAGTTCTGACAGATACGCAGTATTTT
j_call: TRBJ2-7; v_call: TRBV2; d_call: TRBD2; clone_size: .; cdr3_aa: CASSQGTSVWYEQYF; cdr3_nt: TGTGCCAGCAGCCAAGGGACTAGTGTTTGGTACGAGCAGTACTTC
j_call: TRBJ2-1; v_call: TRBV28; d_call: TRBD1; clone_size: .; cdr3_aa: CASSSGQGVGEQFF; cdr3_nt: TGTGCCAGCAGTTCAGGACAGGGGGTAGGGGAGCAGTTCTTC
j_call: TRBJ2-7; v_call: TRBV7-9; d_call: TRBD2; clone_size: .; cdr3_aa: CASSASGRAPYEQYF; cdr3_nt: TGTGCCAGCAGCGCCAGCGGGAGGGCCCCGTACGAGCAGTACTTC
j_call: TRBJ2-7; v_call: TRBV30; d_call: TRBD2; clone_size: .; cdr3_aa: CAWSVPLAGASSYEQYF; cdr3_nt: TGTGCCTGGAGTGTACCGCTAGCGGGAGCCAGCTCCTACGAGCAGTACTTC
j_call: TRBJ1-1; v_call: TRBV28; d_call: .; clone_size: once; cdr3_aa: CASSLIQAGGAFF; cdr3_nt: TGTGCCAGCAGTTTAATTCAGGCCGGGGGAGCTTTCTTT
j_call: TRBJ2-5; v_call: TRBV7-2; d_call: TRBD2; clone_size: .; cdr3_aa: CASSLQLAGGRMETQYF; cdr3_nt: TGTGCCAGCAGCTTACAACTAGCGGGAGGGCGGATGGAGACCCAGTACTTC
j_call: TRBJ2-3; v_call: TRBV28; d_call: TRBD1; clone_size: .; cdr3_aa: CASSPDRGRKGDTQYF; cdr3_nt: TGTGCCAGCAGCCCAGACAGGGGGCGAAAAGGAGATACGCAGTATTTT
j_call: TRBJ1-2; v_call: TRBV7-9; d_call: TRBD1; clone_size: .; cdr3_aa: CAERGQFFYGYTF; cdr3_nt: TGTGCGGAACGGGGACAGTTTTTCTATGGCTACACCTTC
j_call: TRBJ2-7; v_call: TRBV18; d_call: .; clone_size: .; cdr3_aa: CASSLEVRSEQYF; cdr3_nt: TGTGCCAGCTCACTCGAGGTCCGTTCCGAGCAGTACTTC
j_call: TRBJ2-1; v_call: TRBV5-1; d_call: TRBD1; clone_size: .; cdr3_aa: CASSLSTGDNEQFF; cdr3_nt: TGCGCCAGCAGCCTTTCTACAGGGGACAATGAGCAGTTCTTC
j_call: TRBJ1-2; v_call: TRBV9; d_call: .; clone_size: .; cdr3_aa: CASSASGGPPYGYTF; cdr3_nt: TGTGCCAGCAGCGCCTCTGGGGGGCCCCCCTATGGCTACACCTTC
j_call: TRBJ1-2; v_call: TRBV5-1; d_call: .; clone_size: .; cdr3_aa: CASSLGPATNYGYTF; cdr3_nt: TGCGCCAGCAGCTTGGGGCCAGCGACTAACTATGGCTACACCTTC
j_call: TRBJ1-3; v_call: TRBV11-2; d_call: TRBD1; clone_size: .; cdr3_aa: CASSWTGTGVTGNTIYF; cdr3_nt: TGTGCCAGCAGCTGGACCGGGACAGGGGTGACCGGAAACACCATATATTTT
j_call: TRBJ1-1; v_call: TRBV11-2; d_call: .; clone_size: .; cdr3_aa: CASSFRGQRDTEAFF; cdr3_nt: TGTGCCAGCAGCTTCCGGGGACAAAGGGACACTGAAGCTTTCTTT
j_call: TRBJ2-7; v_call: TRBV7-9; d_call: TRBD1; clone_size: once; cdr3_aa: CASSFTGGYEQYF; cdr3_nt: TGTGCCAGCAGCTTTACAGGGGGTTACGAGCAGTACTTC
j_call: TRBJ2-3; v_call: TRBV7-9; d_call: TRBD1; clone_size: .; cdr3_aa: CASSVGQRTLTDTQYF; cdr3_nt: TGTGCCAGCAGCGTGGGACAGAGAACCTTGACAGATACGCAGTATTTT